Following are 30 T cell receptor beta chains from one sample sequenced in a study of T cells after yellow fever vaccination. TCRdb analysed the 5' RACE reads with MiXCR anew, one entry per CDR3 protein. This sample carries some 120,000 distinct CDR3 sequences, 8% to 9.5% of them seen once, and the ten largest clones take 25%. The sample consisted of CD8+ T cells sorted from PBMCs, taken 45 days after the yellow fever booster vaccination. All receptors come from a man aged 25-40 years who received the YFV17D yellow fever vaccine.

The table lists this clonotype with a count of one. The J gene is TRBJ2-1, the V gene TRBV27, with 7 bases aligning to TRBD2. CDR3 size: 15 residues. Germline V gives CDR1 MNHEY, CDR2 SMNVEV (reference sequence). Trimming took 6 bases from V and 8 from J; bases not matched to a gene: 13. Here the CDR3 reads CASSRGAGPGHEQFF. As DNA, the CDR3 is TGTGCCAGCAGCCGGGGAGCGGGACCGGGCCATGAGCAGTTCTTC.

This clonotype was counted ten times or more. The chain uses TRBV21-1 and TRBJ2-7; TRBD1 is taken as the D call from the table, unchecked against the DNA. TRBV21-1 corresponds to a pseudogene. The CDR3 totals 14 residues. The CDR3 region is CASTRTRLTYEQYF. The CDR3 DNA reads TGTGCCAGCACCCGGACACGGTTAACCTACGAGCAGTACTTC.

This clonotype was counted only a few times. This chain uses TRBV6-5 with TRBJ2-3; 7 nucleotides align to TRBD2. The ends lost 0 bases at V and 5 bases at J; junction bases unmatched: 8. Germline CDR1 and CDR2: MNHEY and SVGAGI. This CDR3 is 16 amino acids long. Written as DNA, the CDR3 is TGTGCCAGCAGTTACTCAGGGAGGGCCTGGGAAGATACGCAGTATTTT. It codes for CASSYSGRAWEDTQYF.

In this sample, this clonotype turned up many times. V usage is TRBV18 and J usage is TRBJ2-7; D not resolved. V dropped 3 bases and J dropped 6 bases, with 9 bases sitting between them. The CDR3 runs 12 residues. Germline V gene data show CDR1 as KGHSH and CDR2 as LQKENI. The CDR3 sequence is CASSPRGVEQYF. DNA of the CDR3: TGTGCCAGCTCACCCCGAGGTGTCGAGCAGTACTTC.

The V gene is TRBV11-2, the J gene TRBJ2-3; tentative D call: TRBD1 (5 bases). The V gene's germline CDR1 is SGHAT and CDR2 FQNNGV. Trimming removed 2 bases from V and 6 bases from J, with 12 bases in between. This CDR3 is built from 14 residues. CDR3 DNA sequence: TGTGCCAGCAGCTTAATCAGGGTTTGGGATACGCAGTATTTT. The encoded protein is CASSLIRVWDTQYF.

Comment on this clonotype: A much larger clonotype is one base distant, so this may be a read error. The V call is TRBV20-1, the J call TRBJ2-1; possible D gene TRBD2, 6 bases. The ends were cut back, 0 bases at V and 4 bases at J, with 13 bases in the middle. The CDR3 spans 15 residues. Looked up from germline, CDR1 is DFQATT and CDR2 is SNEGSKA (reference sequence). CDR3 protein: CSAREPAGLYNEQFF. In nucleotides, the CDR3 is TGCAGTGCTAGAGAGCCCGCGGGGCTTTACAATGAGCAGTTCTTC.

DNA for the CDR3: TGCAGTGCTAGAGATGGAGGGCTGACTGAATATTTT. This codes for CSARDGGLTEYF. The gene calls are TRBV20-1 and TRBJ1-3; no reliable D call. This CDR3 is built from 12 residues. V dropped 0 bases and J dropped 15 bases, with 15 bases sitting between them. Germline V gives CDR1 DFQATT, CDR2 SNEGSKA (reference sequence).

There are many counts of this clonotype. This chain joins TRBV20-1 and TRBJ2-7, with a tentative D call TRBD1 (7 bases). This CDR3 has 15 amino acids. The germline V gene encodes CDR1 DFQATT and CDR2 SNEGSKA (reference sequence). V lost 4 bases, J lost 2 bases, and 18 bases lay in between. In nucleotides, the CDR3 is TGCAGTGCTACCGACAGGGAGGAGGAGACCTACGAGCAGTACTTC. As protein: CSATDREEETYEQYF.

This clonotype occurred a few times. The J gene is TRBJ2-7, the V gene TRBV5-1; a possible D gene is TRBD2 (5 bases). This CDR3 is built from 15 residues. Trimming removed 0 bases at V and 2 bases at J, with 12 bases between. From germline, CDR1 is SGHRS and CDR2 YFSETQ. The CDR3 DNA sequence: TGCGCCAGCAGCTTGGCCTGGGGAGCAACCTACGAGCAGTACTTC. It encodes CASSLAWGATYEQYF.

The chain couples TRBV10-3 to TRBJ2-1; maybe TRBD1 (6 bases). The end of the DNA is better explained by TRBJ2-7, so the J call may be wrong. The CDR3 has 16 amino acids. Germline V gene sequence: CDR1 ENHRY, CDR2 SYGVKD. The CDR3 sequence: CAIRNGDISRGDEQYF. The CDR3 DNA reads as TGTGCCATCAGGAACGGGGACATCTCCCGAGGTGATGAGCAGTACTTC.

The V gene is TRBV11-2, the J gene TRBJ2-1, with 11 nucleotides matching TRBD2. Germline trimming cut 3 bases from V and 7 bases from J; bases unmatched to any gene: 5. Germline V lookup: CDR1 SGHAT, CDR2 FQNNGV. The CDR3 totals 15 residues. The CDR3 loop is CASSFGTSGPNEQFF. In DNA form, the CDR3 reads TGTGCCAGCAGCTTCGGGACTAGCGGACCTAATGAGCAGTTCTTC. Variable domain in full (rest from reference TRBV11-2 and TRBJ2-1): EAGVAQSPRYKIIEKRQSVAFWCNPISGHATLYWYQQILGQGPKLLIQFQNNGVVDDSQLPKDRFSAERLKGVDSTLKIQPAKLEDSAVYLCASSFGTSGPNEQFFGPGTRLTVL.

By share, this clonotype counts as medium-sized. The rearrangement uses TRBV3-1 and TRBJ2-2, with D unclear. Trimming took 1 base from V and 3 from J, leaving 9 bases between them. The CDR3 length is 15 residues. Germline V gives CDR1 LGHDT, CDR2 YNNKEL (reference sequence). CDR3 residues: CASSQGNSYTGELFF. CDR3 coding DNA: TGTGCCAGCAGCCAAGGCAACAGCTACACCGGGGAGCTGTTTTTT.

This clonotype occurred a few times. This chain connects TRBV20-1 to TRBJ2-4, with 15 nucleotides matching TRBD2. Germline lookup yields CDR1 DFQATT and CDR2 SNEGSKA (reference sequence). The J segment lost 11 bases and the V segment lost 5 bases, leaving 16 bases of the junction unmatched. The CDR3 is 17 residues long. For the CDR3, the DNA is TGCAGTGCTCTGGATCCGGGACTAGCGGGAGGCGGTTATGTTCAGTACTTC. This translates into CSALDPGLAGGGYVQYF.

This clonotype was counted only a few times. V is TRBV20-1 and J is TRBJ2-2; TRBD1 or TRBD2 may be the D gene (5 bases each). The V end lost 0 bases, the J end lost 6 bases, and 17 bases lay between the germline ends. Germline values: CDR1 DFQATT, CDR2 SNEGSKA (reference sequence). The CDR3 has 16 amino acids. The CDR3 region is CSARDIGAGAAGELFF. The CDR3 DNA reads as TGCAGTGCTAGAGATATCGGCGCCGGGGCCGCCGGGGAGCTGTTTTTT.

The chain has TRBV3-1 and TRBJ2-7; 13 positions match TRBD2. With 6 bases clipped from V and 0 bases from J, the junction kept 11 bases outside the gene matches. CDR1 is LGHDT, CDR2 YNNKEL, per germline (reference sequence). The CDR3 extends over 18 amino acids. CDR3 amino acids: CASSPRTSGSANSYEQYF. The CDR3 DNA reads TGTGCCAGCAGTCCTCGGACTAGCGGGAGCGCCAACTCCTACGAGCAGTACTTC.

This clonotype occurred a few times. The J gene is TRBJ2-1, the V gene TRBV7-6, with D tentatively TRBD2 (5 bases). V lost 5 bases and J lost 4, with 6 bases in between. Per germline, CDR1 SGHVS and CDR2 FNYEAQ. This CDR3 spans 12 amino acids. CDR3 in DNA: TGTGCCAGCAGCCAGCGGTACAATGAGCAGTTCTTC. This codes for CASSQRYNEQFF.

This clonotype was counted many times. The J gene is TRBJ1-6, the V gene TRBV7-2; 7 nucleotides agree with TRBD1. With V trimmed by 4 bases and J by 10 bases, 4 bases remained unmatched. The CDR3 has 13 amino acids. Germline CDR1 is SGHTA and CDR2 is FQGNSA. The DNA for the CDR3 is TGTGCCAGCAGCTCCTACAGGGGATCACCCCTCCACTTT. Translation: CASSSYRGSPLHF.

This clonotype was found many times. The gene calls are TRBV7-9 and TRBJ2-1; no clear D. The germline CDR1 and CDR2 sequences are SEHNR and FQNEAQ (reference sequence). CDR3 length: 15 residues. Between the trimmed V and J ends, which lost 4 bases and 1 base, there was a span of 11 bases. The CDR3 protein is CASSSDQSSYNEQFF. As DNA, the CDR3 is TGTGCCAGCAGCTCGGATCAGAGTTCCTACAATGAGCAGTTCTTC.

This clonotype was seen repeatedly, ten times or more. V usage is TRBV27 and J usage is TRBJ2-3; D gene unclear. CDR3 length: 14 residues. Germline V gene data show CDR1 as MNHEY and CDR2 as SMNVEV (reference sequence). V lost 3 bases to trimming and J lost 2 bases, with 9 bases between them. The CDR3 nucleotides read TGTGCCAGCAGTTTTCAACTACACACAGATACGCAGTATTTT. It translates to CASSFQLHTDTQYF.

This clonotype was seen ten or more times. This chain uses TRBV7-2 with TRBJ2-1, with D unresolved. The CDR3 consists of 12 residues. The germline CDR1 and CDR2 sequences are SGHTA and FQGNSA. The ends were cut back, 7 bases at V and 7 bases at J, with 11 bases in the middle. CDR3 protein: CASILDVNEQFF. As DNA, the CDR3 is TGTGCCAGCATCCTAGATGTGAATGAGCAGTTCTTC.

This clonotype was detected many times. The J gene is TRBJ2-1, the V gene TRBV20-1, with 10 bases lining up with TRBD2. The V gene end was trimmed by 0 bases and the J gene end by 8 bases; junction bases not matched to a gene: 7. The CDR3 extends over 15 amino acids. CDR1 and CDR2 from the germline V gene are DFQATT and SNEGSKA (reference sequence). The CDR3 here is CSARERLAGEYEQFF. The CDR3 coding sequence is TGCAGTGCTAGAGAGAGGCTAGCGGGAGAGTATGAGCAGTTCTTC.

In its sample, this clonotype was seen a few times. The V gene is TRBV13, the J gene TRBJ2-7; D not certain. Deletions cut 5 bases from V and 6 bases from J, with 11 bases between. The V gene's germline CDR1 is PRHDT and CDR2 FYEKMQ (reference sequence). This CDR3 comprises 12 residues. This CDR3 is CASSPALGEQYF. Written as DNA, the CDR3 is TGTGCCAGCAGCCCGGCACTGGGCGAGCAGTACTTC. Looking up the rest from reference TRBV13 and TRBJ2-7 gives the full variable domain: AAGVIQSPRHLIKEKRETATLKCYPIPRHDTVYWYQQGPGQDPQFLISFYEKMQSDKGSIPDRFSAQQFSDYHSELNMSSLELGDSALYFCASSPALGEQYFGPGTRLTVT.

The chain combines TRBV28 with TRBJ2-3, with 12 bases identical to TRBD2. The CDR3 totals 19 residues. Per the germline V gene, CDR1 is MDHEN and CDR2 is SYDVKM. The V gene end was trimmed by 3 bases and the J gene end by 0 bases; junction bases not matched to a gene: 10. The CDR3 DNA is TGTGCCAGCAGTTTCCGGACTAGCGGGACAGTAACTAGCACAGATACGCAGTATTTT. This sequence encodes CASSFRTSGTVTSTDTQYF.

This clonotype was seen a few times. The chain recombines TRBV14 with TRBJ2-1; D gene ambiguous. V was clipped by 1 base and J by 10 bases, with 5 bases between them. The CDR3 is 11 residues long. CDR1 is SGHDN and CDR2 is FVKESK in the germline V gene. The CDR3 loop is CASSQVSEQFF. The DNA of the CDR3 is TGTGCCAGCAGCCAAGTGTCGGAGCAGTTCTTC.

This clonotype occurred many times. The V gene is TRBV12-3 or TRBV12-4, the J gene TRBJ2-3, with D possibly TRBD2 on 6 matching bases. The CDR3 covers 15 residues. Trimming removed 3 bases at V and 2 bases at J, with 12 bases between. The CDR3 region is CASSLGGAFTDTQYF. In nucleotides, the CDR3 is TGTGCCAGCAGTTTGGGCGGGGCTTTCACAGATACGCAGTATTTT.

In nucleotides, the CDR3 is TGTGCCAGCAGCTTAACGGGACAGGTTGGGAATGAGCAGTTCTTC. It translates to CASSLTGQVGNEQFF. J is TRBJ2-1 and V is TRBV7-2, with 8 bases that match TRBD1. The CDR3 is 15 amino acids. V trimming: 2 bases; J trimming: 7 bases; junction bases outside the gene matches: 7. Per the germline V gene, CDR1 is SGHTA and CDR2 is FQGNSA.

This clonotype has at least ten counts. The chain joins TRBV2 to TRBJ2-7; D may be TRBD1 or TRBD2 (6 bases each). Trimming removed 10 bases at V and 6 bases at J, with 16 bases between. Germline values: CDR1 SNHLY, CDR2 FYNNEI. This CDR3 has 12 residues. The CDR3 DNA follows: TGTGCCACCACGGGGGCGGGCCTCGAGCAGTACTTC. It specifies CATTGAGLEQYF.

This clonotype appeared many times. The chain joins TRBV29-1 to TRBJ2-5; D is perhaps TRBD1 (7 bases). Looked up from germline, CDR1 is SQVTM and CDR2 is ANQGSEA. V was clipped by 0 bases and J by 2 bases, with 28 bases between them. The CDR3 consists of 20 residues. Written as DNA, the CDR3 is TGCAGCGTTGAAGATCGTAGGGCGACAGGGCTGTCTAGCGCACAAGAGACCCAGTACTTC. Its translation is CSVEDRRATGLSSAQETQYF.

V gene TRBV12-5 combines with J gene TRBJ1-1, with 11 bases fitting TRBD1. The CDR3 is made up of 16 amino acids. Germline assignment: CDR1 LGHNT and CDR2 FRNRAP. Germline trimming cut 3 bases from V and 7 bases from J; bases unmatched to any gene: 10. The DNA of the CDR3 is TGTGCTAGTGGTTTCCTTTCCGGACAGGGGGCTGGTGAAGCTTTCTTT. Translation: CASGFLSGQGAGEAFF.

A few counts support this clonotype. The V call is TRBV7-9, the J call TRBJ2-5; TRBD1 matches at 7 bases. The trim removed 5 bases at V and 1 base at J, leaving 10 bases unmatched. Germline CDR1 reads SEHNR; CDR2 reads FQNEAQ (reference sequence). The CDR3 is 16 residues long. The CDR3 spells CASSPRQGASQETQYF. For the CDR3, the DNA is TGTGCCAGCAGCCCGCGACAGGGTGCAAGCCAAGAGACCCAGTACTTC.